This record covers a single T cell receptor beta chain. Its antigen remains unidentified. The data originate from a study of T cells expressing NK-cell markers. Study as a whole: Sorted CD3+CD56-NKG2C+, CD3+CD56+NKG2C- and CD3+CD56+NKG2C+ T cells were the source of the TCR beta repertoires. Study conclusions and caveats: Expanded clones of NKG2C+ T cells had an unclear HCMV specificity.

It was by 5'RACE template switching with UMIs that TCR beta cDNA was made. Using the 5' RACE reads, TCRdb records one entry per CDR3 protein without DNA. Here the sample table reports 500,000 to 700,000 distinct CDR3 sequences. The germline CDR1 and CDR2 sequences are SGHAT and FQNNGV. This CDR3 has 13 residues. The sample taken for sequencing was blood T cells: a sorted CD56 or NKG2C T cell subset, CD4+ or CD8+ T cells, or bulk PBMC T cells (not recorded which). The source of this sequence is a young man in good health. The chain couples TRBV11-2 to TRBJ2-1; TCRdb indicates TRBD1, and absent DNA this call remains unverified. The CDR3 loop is CASSDTGQNEQFF.